The 11 T cell receptor beta chains presented below share a single source sample, sequenced in a study of technical replicates of blood from a few donors. Libraries were prepared by immunoSEQ multiplex PCR; TCRdb keeps only in-frame clonotypes and omits some of them. Altogether about 34,000 clones are present, around 90% being singletons, with the ten largest covering around 3.9%. Source material: PBMCs. Receptors originate from a human donor in good health. Some clones in this sample may be carry-over from other donors' samples.

This sequence joins TRBV9 and TRBJ1-2; 7 positions match TRBD1. V trimming: 4 bases; J trimming: 3 bases; junction bases outside the gene matches: 9. Germline-derived CDR1 and CDR2 are SGDLS and YYNGEE. This CDR3 is 15 amino acids long. The CDR3 DNA is TGTGCCAGCAGCCGTCAACCCACAGGGGACTATGGCTACACCTTC. It codes for CASSRQPTGDYGYTF.

This chain uses TRBV10-3 with TRBJ2-1, with 8 bases lining up with TRBD2. With V trimmed by 2 bases and J by 10 bases, 10 bases remained unmatched. CDR3 length: 15 residues. CDR1 is ENHRY, CDR2 SYGVKD, per germline. CDR3 DNA sequence: TGTGCCATCAGTGAGGATGGTAGCGGGGCAGAGGAGCAGTTCTTC. As protein: CAISEDGSGAEEQFF.

V gene TRBV7-9 combines with J gene TRBJ2-1, with 7 nucleotides matching TRBD1. This CDR3 region has 13 residues. Germline V gene data show CDR1 as SEHNR and CDR2 as FQNEAQ (reference sequence). The trim removed 1 base at V and 9 bases at J, leaving 3 bases unmatched. This CDR3 reads CASSLGQGFEQFF. As DNA, the CDR3 is TGTGCCAGCAGCTTAGGACAGGGATTTGAGCAGTTCTTC.

V and J are TRBV29-1 and TRBJ2-5; no reliable D call. This CDR3 spans 15 amino acids. Trimming left V 0 bases short and J 4 bases short, with 15 bases between. From germline, CDR1 is SQVTM and CDR2 ANQGSEA. This CDR3 reads CSVEDRDTTRETQYF. CDR3 in DNA: TGCAGCGTTGAAGACCGTGACACCACCCGAGAGACCCAGTACTTC.

This chain connects TRBV4-2 to TRBJ1-2, with a possible D match to TRBD1 (5 bases). Germline CDR1 LGHNA, CDR2 YNFKEQ. The CDR3 consists of 17 residues. V dropped 0 bases and J dropped 8 bases, with 22 bases sitting between them. The CDR3 DNA reads TGTGCCAGCAGCCAAGATTCTGATGTGCCAGGGTGGAACGGCTACACCTTC. Protein sequence: CASSQDSDVPGWNGYTF.

This clone was counted a single time. In DNA, the CDR3 is TGTGCCAGCACCGGGACAGGGGTTAGCGAGCAGTACTTC. Translation: CASTGTGVSEQYF. The rearrangement uses TRBV2 and TRBJ2-7; 10 bases are a match to TRBD1. Germline-derived CDR1 and CDR2 are SNHLY and FYNNEI. The J segment lost 6 bases and the V segment lost 7 bases, leaving 6 bases of the junction unmatched. This CDR3 has 13 residues.

By proportion, this clone is medium-sized. The rearrangement joins TRBV2 to TRBJ2-2, with 8 bases identical to TRBD2. The junction had 9 bases not matched to a gene; V was cut back by 11 bases and J by 4 bases. CDR3 size: 14 residues. CDR1 and CDR2 (germline): SNHLY, FYNNEI. The CDR3: CAASGRAFTGELFF. The DNA for the CDR3 is TGTGCCGCCTCCGGGAGGGCCTTCACCGGGGAGCTGTTTTTT.

The gene calls are TRBV5-1 and TRBJ1-6; tentative D call: TRBD1 (6 bases). The V gene lost 4 bases and the J gene lost 8 bases, with 19 bases spanning the gap. The CDR3 covers 16 residues. The germline V gene encodes CDR1 SGHRS and CDR2 YFSETQ. CDR3 DNA sequence: TGCGCCAGCAGCCCTACAGGGAGTTCGTCGGATTCACCCCTCCACTTT. This encodes CASSPTGSSSDSPLHF.

The rearrangement uses TRBV29-1 and TRBJ2-1; the D gene is possibly TRBD1 (6 bases). Germline CDR1 and CDR2: SQVTM and ANQGSEA. With 4 bases removed from V and 4 bases from J, the gap between germline ends came to 20 bases. The CDR3 length is 16 residues. CDR3 bases: TGCAGCGTTGCTACCCTGGACAGCCTTAATTACAATGAGCAGTTCTTC. This translates into CSVATLDSLNYNEQFF.

The CDR3 here is CASSIGGTATNEKLFF. The CDR3 bases are TGTGCCAGTAGTATAGGCGGGACAGCAACTAATGAAAAACTGTTTTTT. The genes are TRBV19 and TRBJ1-4; 7 bases line up with TRBD1. The CDR3 has 16 amino acids. Germline-derived CDR1 and CDR2 are LNHDA and SQIVND (reference sequence). V was clipped by 1 base and J by 0 bases; unmatched bases: 2. Looking up the rest from reference TRBV19 and TRBJ1-4 gives the full variable domain: DGGITQSPKYLFRKEGQNVTLSCEQNLNHDAMYWYRQDPGQGLRLIYYSQIVNDFQKGDIAEGYSVSREKKESFPLTVTSAQKNPTAFYLCASSIGGTATNEKLFFGSGTQLSVL.

The chain recombines TRBV7-6 with TRBJ2-1; D possibly corresponds to TRBD2 (5 bases). Germline lookup yields CDR1 SGHVS and CDR2 FNYEAQ. This CDR3 is built from 12 residues. The V gene lost 2 bases and the J gene lost 12 bases, with 11 bases spanning the gap. CDR3 nucleotides: TGTGCCAGCAGCTTATTCGGGGAAGGGCAGTTCTTC. The encoded protein is CASSLFGEGQFF. Using reference TRBV7-6 and TRBJ2-1 for the parts outside the CDR3, the full variable domain is GAGVSQSPRYKVTKRGQDVALRCDPISGHVSLYWYRQALGQGPEFLTYFNYEAQQDKSGLPNDRFSAERPEGSISTLTIQRTEQRDSAMYRCASSLFGEGQFFGPGTRLTVL.